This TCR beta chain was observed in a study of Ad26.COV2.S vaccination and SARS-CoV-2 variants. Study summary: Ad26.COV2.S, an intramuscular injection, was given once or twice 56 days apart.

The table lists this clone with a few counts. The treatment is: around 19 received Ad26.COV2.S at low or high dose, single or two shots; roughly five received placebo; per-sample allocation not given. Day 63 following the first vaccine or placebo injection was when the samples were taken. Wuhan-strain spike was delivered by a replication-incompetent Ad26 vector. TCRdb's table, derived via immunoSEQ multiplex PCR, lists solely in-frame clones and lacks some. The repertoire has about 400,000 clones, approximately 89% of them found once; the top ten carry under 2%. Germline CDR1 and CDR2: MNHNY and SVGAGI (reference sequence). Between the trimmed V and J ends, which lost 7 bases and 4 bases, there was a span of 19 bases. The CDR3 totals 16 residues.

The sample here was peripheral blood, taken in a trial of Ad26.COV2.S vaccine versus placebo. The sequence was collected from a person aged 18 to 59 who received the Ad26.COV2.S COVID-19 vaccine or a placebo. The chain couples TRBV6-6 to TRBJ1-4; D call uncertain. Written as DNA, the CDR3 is TGTGCCAGCACCCCGGGAGGCCGGGTTCGTAATGAAAAACTGTTTTTT. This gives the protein CASTPGGRVRNEKLFF.